The clone carrying this T cell receptor (beta chain) was observed a handful of times. The sample originates from a study of T and B cells in COVID-19 patients. Each TRB amplification used about 230-550 ng of genomic DNA from blood. The V segment lost 2 bases and the J segment 4 bases; nucleotides outside the gene matches: 2. The CDR3 is made up of 14 amino acids. Multiplex PCR with BIOMED2 TRB-A/B primer pools amplified TRB rearrangements. One entry per CDR3 protein, called by TCRdb with MiXCR from the multiplex PCR reads. Counted here are about 20,000 distinct CDR3 sequences, around 30% occurring once; the ten biggest clones make up around 2.8%.

The sequenced sample consisted of blood. This clonotype originated in a human donor who had recovered from COVID-19. The chain has TRBV12-3 or TRBV12-4 and TRBJ2-3; TRBD1 aligns across 8 bases. Here the CDR3 reads CASSLIQGADTQYF. In DNA form, the CDR3 reads TGTGCCAGCAGTTTAATACAGGGGGCAGATACGCAGTATTTT.